This T cell receptor beta chain was profiled in a study of Graves' ophthalmopathy and Graves' hyperthyroidism. The authors amplified TCR beta CDR3 regions from RNA transcripts. RT-PCR was first run with HTBI primers, then multiplex PCR in a second round. MiXCR, run by TCRdb on the multiplex PCR reads, gives a single entry per CDR3 protein. In the table there are about 600,000 distinct CDR3 sequences, 35% to 45% of which are singletons. The CDR3 sequence is 15 residues long. CDR1 and CDR2 (germline): MGHDK, SYGVNS. Trimming shortened V by 1 base and J by 2 bases, and 9 bases separated the two germline ends. This clonotype was detected many times.

This sequence originates from an adult man with Graves' hyperthyroidism. Input material: peripheral blood or thyroid tissue (not recorded which). The J gene is TRBJ1-3, the V gene TRBV25-1; D is uncertain. CDR3 in DNA: TGTGCCAGCAGTGAATCGGGTGGACCTGGAAACACCATATATTTT. Translated, it gives CASSESGGPGNTIYF.